What follows are 19 T cell receptor beta chains derived from one specimen sequenced in a study of response to subunit inactivated influenza vaccine. In TCRdb, the RT-PCR reads were re-called with MiXCR into one record per CDR3 protein. In the table there are around 580,000 distinct CDR3 sequences, approximately 12% of which are singletons. The sample was PBMCs from blood, taken on the day of vaccination. The receptors shown here come from a man in his forties or fifties who received an inactivated influenza vaccine.

The rearrangement links TRBV7-2 to TRBJ1-4, with D possibly matching TRBD1 (6 bases). The V and J ends lost 4 bases and 2 bases respectively, with 11 bases between them. The germline V gene encodes CDR1 SGHTA and CDR2 FQGNSA. This CDR3 region has 15 residues. CDR3 region: CASSSQGWTNEKLFF. DNA of the CDR3: TGTGCCAGCAGCTCTCAGGGGTGGACTAATGAAAAACTGTTTTTT. Supplemented by reference TRBV7-2 and TRBJ1-4, the full variable domain reads GAGVSQSPSNKVTEKGKDVELRCDPISGHTALYWYRQSLGQGLEFLIYFQGNSAPDKSGLPSDRFSAERTGGSVSTLTIQRTQQEDSAVYLCASSSQGWTNEKLFFGSGTQLSVL.

This clonotype was detected only a few times. The chain employs TRBV5-6 and TRBJ2-7, with TRBD1 as a possible D gene (7 bases). The V and J ends lost 4 bases and 3 bases respectively, with 14 bases between them. CDR3 length: 14 residues. CDR1 SGHDT and CDR2 YYEEEE come from the germline V gene. Here the CDR3 DNA reads TGTGCCAGCAGCGCGGGGACAGCGGGCTACGAGCAGTACTTC. This encodes CASSAGTAGYEQYF.

The V gene is TRBV11-2, the J gene TRBJ1-6; no definite D call. The germline V and J ends were trimmed by 0 bases and 0 bases, with 6 bases remaining between them. Germline V gives CDR1 SGHAT, CDR2 FQNNGV. The CDR3 contains 16 residues. The chain's CDR3 is CASSLDLGSYNSPLHF. CDR3 sequence (DNA): TGTGCCAGCAGCTTAGATTTAGGCTCCTATAATTCACCCCTCCACTTT.

In its sample, this clonotype was seen many times. The chain couples TRBV29-1 to TRBJ2-1; 7 nucleotides align to TRBD2. V gave up 7 bases and J gave up 5 bases; unmatched junction bases: 5. CDR3 length equals 12 residues. The V gene's germline CDR1 is SQVTM and CDR2 ANQGSEA. The CDR3 here is CSGDYLNNEQFF. CDR3 nucleotides: TGCAGCGGGGACTACCTAAACAATGAGCAGTTCTTC.

The rearrangement links TRBV5-1 to TRBJ2-5; TRBD1 matches 8 bases. V trimming: 0 bases; J trimming: 5 bases; junction bases outside the gene matches: 12. The CDR3 runs 17 residues. CDR1 and CDR2 from the germline V gene are SGHRS and YFSETQ. In nucleotides, the CDR3 is TGCGCCAGCAGCTTGGACGGGACAGGACCGGCCGGGGAGACCCAGTACTTC. This translates into CASSLDGTGPAGETQYF.

Worth noting for this clonotype: A much larger clone lies one base from this, so it may be a read error. V usage is TRBV15 and J usage is TRBJ2-7; 7 bases align to TRBD2. Germline values: CDR1 LNHNV, CDR2 YYDKDF (reference sequence). This CDR3 contains 16 residues. CDR3 nucleotides: TGTGCCAACAGCAGAAACATTGGGACTATCACCTACGAGCAGTACTTC. It specifies CANSRNIGTITYEQYF.

This clonotype was observed many times. The chain links TRBV29-1 to TRBJ2-7; perhaps TRBD2 as D (5 bases). Germline assignment: CDR1 SQVTM and CDR2 ANQGSEA. V was pared by 4 bases and J by 2 bases, with 6 bases between. The CDR3 runs 11 residues. The CDR3 coding sequence is TGCAGCGTTGTCGGGACCTACGAGCAGTACTTC. This codes for CSVVGTYEQYF.

V gene TRBV11-2 combines with J gene TRBJ2-1; TRBD2 aligns across 9 bases. Germline V lookup: CDR1 SGHAT, CDR2 FQNNGV. The CDR3 loop spans 13 amino acids. V shed 1 base and J 10 bases; nucleotides not matched to a gene: 2. The CDR3 DNA reads TGTGCCAGCAGCTTAGGGCTAGCGGGAGAGCAGTTCTTC. Its protein product is CASSLGLAGEQFF.

This clonotype has just a few counts. J is TRBJ2-1 and V is TRBV9, with a possible D match to TRBD1 (5 bases). V lost 5 bases and J 0 bases, leaving 15 bases between the germline ends. Germline CDR1 and CDR2: SGDLS and YYNGEE. The CDR3 extends over 16 amino acids. The CDR3 nucleotides read TGTGCCAGCAGTACCGGACACTCGAGCTCCTACAATGAGCAGTTCTTC. Translation: CASSTGHSSSYNEQFF.

This rearrangement joins TRBV11-2 to TRBJ1-6; D is unclear. There are 15 residues in the CDR3. Trimming left V 4 bases short and J 7 bases short, with 14 bases between. Germline V gene data show CDR1 as SGHAT and CDR2 as FQNNGV. CDR3 in amino acids: CASSSPQGSNSPLHF. In DNA, the CDR3 is TGTGCCAGCAGCTCCCCCCAAGGGAGCAATTCACCCCTCCACTTT.

CDR3 loop: CASSLGTSGSEKLFF. CDR3 nucleotide sequence: TGCGCCAGCAGCCTTGGGACATCCGGGAGTGAAAAACTGTTTTTT. The gene calls are TRBV4-1 and TRBJ1-4; D may be TRBD1 (6 bases). Germline CDR1 MGHRA, CDR2 YSYEKL. The V end was cut by 4 bases, the J end by 7 bases, with 16 bases between. The CDR3 is 15 residues long.

This clonotype was counted a few times. This chain uses TRBV6-2 or TRBV6-3 with TRBJ1-2; 10 bases are a match to TRBD1. The CDR3 is 15 amino acids. Germline V gene sequence: CDR1 MNHEY, CDR2 SVGEGT. V was pared by 2 bases and J by 1 base, with 1 base of the junction left unmatched. CDR3 in amino acids: CASSYGTGVNYGYTF. The DNA of the CDR3 is TGTGCCAGCAGTTACGGGACAGGGGTTAACTATGGCTACACCTTC.

A few counts support this clonotype. The chain employs TRBV27 and TRBJ2-7; 9 bases fit TRBD2. The CDR3 consists of 14 residues. Germline values: CDR1 MNHEY, CDR2 SMNVEV (reference sequence). The J segment lost 4 bases and the V segment lost 6 bases, leaving 7 bases of the junction unmatched. DNA of the CDR3: TGTGCCAGCAGCGCCGGGACTAGCATTTACGAGCAGTACTTC. Protein sequence: CASSAGTSIYEQYF.

The sample holds a few counts of this clonotype. The chain joins TRBV12-3 or TRBV12-4 to TRBJ2-2; 8 positions match TRBD2. The CDR3 has 16 residues. J was trimmed by 6 bases and V by 2 bases; bases with no gene match: 8. This chain's CDR3 is CASSLRPGGTAGELFF. The CDR3 DNA reads TGTGCCAGCAGTTTAAGGCCGGGGGGGACGGCCGGGGAGCTGTTTTTT.

This clonotype was counted ten times or more. The chain links TRBV20-1 to TRBJ2-1; TRBD2 aligns across 8 bases. In germline, CDR1 is DFQATT, CDR2 SNEGSKA (reference sequence). V was pared by 2 bases and J by 6 bases, with 9 bases of the junction left unmatched. This CDR3 is 15 amino acids long. The CDR3 spells CSARSPSGGPNEQFF. DNA for the CDR3: TGCAGTGCTAGAAGTCCCAGCGGGGGTCCCAATGAGCAGTTCTTC.

This chain links TRBV4-2 with TRBJ1-2; 8 bases agree with TRBD1. The CDR3 covers 15 residues. Per the germline V gene, CDR1 is LGHNA and CDR2 is YNFKEQ. The ends lost 2 bases at V and 8 bases at J; junction bases unmatched: 10. Here the CDR3 DNA reads TGTGCCAGCAGCCAACTGAGGACAGGGAAGGAGGGCTACACCTTC. As protein: CASSQLRTGKEGYTF.

Ten or more counts support this clonotype. V and J are TRBV6-1 and TRBJ2-4; D may be TRBD2 (6 bases). Germline CDR1 MNHNS, CDR2 SASEGT. The germline V and J ends were trimmed by 3 bases and 0 bases, with 15 bases remaining between them. CDR3 length equals 17 residues. The chain's CDR3 is CASSDLMGGLAKNIQYF. The CDR3 DNA reads TGTGCCAGCAGTGACCTAATGGGGGGTCTAGCCAAAAACATTCAGTACTTC.

This chain uses TRBV5-4 with TRBJ2-7, with unresolved D. V was clipped by 4 bases and J by 2 bases, with 10 bases between them. This CDR3 is built from 13 residues. From germline, CDR1 is SGHNT and CDR2 YYREEE (reference sequence). This chain's CDR3 is CASSQPDTYEQYF. Here the CDR3 DNA reads TGTGCCAGCAGCCAGCCAGATACCTACGAGCAGTACTTC. The variable domain in full, completed from reference TRBV5-4 and TRBJ2-7, reads ETGVTQSPTHLIKTRGQQVTLRCSSQSGHNTVSWYQQALGQGPQFIFQYYREEENGRGNFPPRFSGLQFPNYSSELNVNALELDDSALYLCASSQPDTYEQYFGPGTRLTVT.

The chain joins TRBV28 to TRBJ2-7; D perhaps matches TRBD2 (6 bases). The CDR3 has 17 residues. Trimming took off 7 bases at V and 1 base at J, with 23 bases between the two ends. The germline V gene encodes CDR1 MDHEN and CDR2 SYDVKM. In DNA form, the CDR3 reads TGTGCCAGCAAGTGGGGCTATGGACGGGGACTTTCCTACGAGCAGTACTTC. It codes for CASKWGYGRGLSYEQYF.